This TCR beta chain comes out of a study of cytomegalovirus exposure and HLA in healthy donors. Regarding the study as a whole: A later analysis found TCR association rates differed by HLA locus, highest for DRB1 and lowest for HLA-C.

This clone was found once. Its specificity is not known. At sampling all donors were nominally healthy, likely with unrecorded immune exposures. With 60 Vbeta and 13 Jbeta primers, the PCR was carried out. Generated by immunoSEQ multiplex PCR, the TCRdb table keeps only in-frame clones and is missing some. The table has 150,000 to 200,000 clones, around 87% seen once; the top ten hold 1.5% to 2%. The CDR3 contains 12 residues. Germline CDR1 is SQVTM and CDR2 is ANQGSEA. The V end lost 2 bases, the J end lost 4 bases, and 6 bases lay between the germline ends. The sample comprised PBMCs. The sequence derives from a woman aged 18-29 years in good health and CMV-seronegative. The chain couples TRBV29-1 to TRBJ2-1; D unresolved. The CDR3 here is CSVESLYNEQFF. The CDR3, as DNA: TGCAGCGTTGAATCTCTTTACAATGAGCAGTTCTTC.